What follows describes a single T cell receptor (beta chain). V was clipped by 4 bases and J by 3 bases, with 10 bases between them. The CDR3 is 14 residues long. Germline lookup yields CDR1 KGHDR and CDR2 SFDVKD. Method: immunoSEQ multiplex PCR; TCRdb's copy keeps in-frame clones and lacks some. Here the sample spans 200,000 to 250,000 clones, 84% being singletons. The data were obtained in a study of blood T cell repertoires in COVID-19. The V gene is TRBV24-1, the J gene TRBJ2-3; D may be TRBD1 (6 bases). The origin of this receptor is a man between 60 and 75 years old who had recovered from COVID-19. What was sequenced was PBMCs or T cells enriched from blood (not recorded which). The CDR3, as DNA: TGTGCCACCAGTGACCCACAGGGTACAGATACGCAGTATTTT. This codes for CATSDPQGTDTQYF.